The 29 T cell receptor beta chains presented below share a single source sample, sequenced in a study of OX40 agonist ivuxolimab in advanced cancers. Assay used: immunoSEQ multiplex PCR; TCRdb lists only in-frame clones, some missing. There are 20,000 to 25,000 clones in the sample; about 82% occur only once, and over 20% lies in the top ten. The sample in question was CD4+ or CD8+ T cells sorted from blood, obtained in a trial of the OX40 agonist ivuxolimab. The receptor source for this set is an adult with an advanced solid tumor such as melanoma, head and neck, liver or kidney cancer.

The CDR3 loop is CASSLVGSTEAFF. In DNA form, the CDR3 reads TGTGCCAGCAGCTTGGTAGGTAGCACTGAAGCTTTCTTT. The chain combines TRBV5-4 with TRBJ1-1; D gene unclear. The CDR3 is 13 residues long. Per the germline V gene, CDR1 is SGHNT and CDR2 is YYREEE (reference sequence). V lost 0 bases and J lost 4, with 7 bases in between.

This clone has just one count. This chain links TRBV21-1 with TRBJ2-1; TRBD2, the table's D call, was not compared with the DNA. TRBV21-1 is tagged as a pseudogene. This CDR3 has 16 amino acids. In DNA form, the CDR3 reads TGTGCCAGCAATAGGGGGGGGCCTATCTCCTACAATGAGCAGTTCTTC. It specifies CASNRGGPISYNEQFF.

This clone was observed a single time. The rearrangement uses TRBV27 and TRBJ1-2; D is unresolved. CDR1 is MNHEY and CDR2 is SMNVEV in the germline V gene (reference sequence). The CDR3 extends over 14 amino acids. V dropped 4 bases and J dropped 6 bases, with 15 bases sitting between them. For the CDR3, the DNA is TGTGCCAGCAGTTCGGTCGGCCAAGATGATGGCTACACCTTC. This translates into CASSSVGQDDGYTF.

The chain is built from TRBV6-5 and TRBJ1-1; the D is unclear. The CDR3 spans 11 residues. Germline assignment: CDR1 MNHEY and CDR2 SVGAGI. Trimming removed 7 bases at V and 7 bases at J, with 10 bases between. CDR3 amino acids: CASTFSNEAFF. CDR3 bases: TGTGCCAGCACCTTCTCCAATGAAGCTTTCTTT.

This sequence joins TRBV7-9 and TRBJ2-1; 11 bases agree with TRBD2. The CDR3 totals 15 residues. V gave up 4 bases and J gave up 8 bases; unmatched junction bases: 7. Germline loops: CDR1 SEHNR, CDR2 FQNEAQ (reference sequence). The CDR3 loop is CASSSTSGALDEQFF. CDR3 nucleotide sequence: TGTGCCAGCAGCTCGACTAGCGGGGCGTTGGATGAGCAGTTCTTC.

V gene TRBV28 combines with J gene TRBJ1-6; 10 bases agree with TRBD1. V was clipped by 4 bases and J by 10 bases; unmatched bases: 4. The CDR3 is 14 residues long. From germline, CDR1 is MDHEN and CDR2 SYDVKM. Written as DNA, the CDR3 is TGTGCCAGCAGTTACTGGACAGGGGGATCACCCCTCCACTTT. It encodes CASSYWTGGSPLHF. The full variable domain, rest sourced from reference TRBV28 and TRBJ1-6, is DVKVTQSSRYLVKRTGEKVFLECVQDMDHENMFWYRQDPGLGLRLIYFSYDVKMKEKGDIPEGYSVSREKKERFSLILESASTNQTSMYLCASSYWTGGSPLHFGNGTRLTVT.

The genes are TRBV7-6 and TRBJ1-4; D gene ambiguous. V lost 5 bases and J 6 bases, leaving 22 bases between the germline ends. The germline gives CDR1 SGHVS, CDR2 FNYEAQ. The CDR3 contains 17 residues. CDR3 sequence: CASSALPLGRPDEKLFF. CDR3 coding DNA: TGTGCCAGCAGCGCCTTACCCTTAGGGCGTCCGGATGAAAAACTGTTTTTT.

V usage is TRBV9 and J usage is TRBJ2-3, with 8 bases matching TRBD2. V trimming: 4 bases; J trimming: 6 bases; junction bases outside the gene matches: 10. The CDR3 consists of 15 residues. CDR1 and CDR2 from the germline V gene are SGDLS and YYNGEE. CDR3 sequence reads: CASSPRGGSSDTQYF. The CDR3 DNA reads as TGTGCCAGCAGCCCCCGCGGGGGGAGCAGCGATACGCAGTATTTT.

The chain recombines TRBV15 with TRBJ2-7, with 8 bases matching TRBD1. The CDR3 spans 14 residues. Germline V CDR1 and CDR2: LNHNV, YYDKDF (reference sequence). V lost 0 bases, J lost 3 bases, and 1 base stayed unmatched. The DNA for the CDR3 is TGTGCCACCAGCAGAGATGGACAGGGCTACGAGCAGTACTTC. This encodes CATSRDGQGYEQYF.

This clone showed up just once. The V and J genes are TRBV4-2 and TRBJ2-7; TRBD1 might be the D (6 bases). Germline CDR1 is LGHNA and CDR2 is YNFKEQ. The CDR3 covers 13 residues. V was clipped by 10 bases and J by 4 bases, with 17 bases between them. The DNA of the CDR3 is TGTGCCACCGAAGACAGGCTTTCATACGAGCAGTACTTC. Translation gives CATEDRLSYEQYF.

The chain couples TRBV5-1 to TRBJ2-3; D possibly matches TRBD1 or TRBD2 (5 bases each). The germline V and J ends were trimmed by 0 bases and 2 bases, with 13 bases remaining between them. CDR3 length: 16 residues. Germline V gene data show CDR1 as SGHRS and CDR2 as YFSETQ. CDR3 DNA sequence: TGCGCCAGCAGCTTGGCCGGGGTGGGGACCACAGATACGCAGTATTTT. Protein product: CASSLAGVGTTDTQYF.

The rearrangement uses TRBV4-1 and TRBJ2-1, with D possibly being TRBD1 (5 bases). Germline V lookup: CDR1 MGHRA, CDR2 YSYEKL. CDR3 length: 16 amino acids. Trimming removed 0 bases from V and 4 bases from J, with 13 bases in between. CDR3 sequence reads: CASSQDEDTKYNEQFF. The DNA of the CDR3 is TGCGCCAGCAGCCAAGACGAGGACACGAAATACAATGAGCAGTTCTTC.

This clone was recorded a few times. The chain carries TRBV6-6 and TRBJ2-7; D ambiguous. Trimming took off 2 bases at V and 2 bases at J, with 13 bases between the two ends. CDR1 is MNHNY, CDR2 SVGAGI, per germline (reference sequence). This CDR3 spans 15 amino acids. The CDR3 DNA sequence: TGTGCCAGCAGTTACGACGGTCAGAACACCTACGAGCAGTACTTC. This encodes CASSYDGQNTYEQYF.

This sequence joins TRBV1 and TRBJ2-3; TRBD2 is the table's D call, not checked against the DNA. TRBV1 is a pseudogene. This CDR3 comprises 18 residues. The DNA of the CDR3 is TGCACCAGCAGCCAAGACTGGCATAGCGGGAGGCCCGAAGATACGCAGTATTTT. It codes for CTSSQDWHSGRPEDTQYF.

The chain is built from TRBV7-8 and TRBJ1-1, with D unresolved. Trimming stripped 3 bases from V and 1 base from J, with 9 bases between. Germline-derived CDR1 and CDR2 are SGHVS and FQNEAQ. This CDR3 is built from 14 residues. DNA for the CDR3: TGTGCCAGCAGCTTCAGTCGGAAGAACACTGAAGCTTTCTTT. Translated: CASSFSRKNTEAFF.

This chain links TRBV7-6 with TRBJ1-6, with D perhaps TRBD1 (6 bases). V lost 0 bases and J 5 bases, leaving 11 bases between the germline ends. The germline gives CDR1 SGHVS, CDR2 FNYEAQ. The CDR3 is made up of 16 amino acids. CDR3 sequence (DNA): TGTGCCAGCAGCTTAGCGGGGGCTGGGGATAATTCACCCCTCCACTTT. As protein: CASSLAGAGDNSPLHF.

The rearrangement joins TRBV6-5 to TRBJ2-1; D remains ambiguous. The CDR3 is 11 amino acids. The germline V gene has CDR1 MNHEY and CDR2 SVGAGI. The germline V and J ends were trimmed by 5 bases and 10 bases, with 9 bases remaining between them. This chain's CDR3 is CASSVFGEQFF. CDR3 bases: TGTGCCAGCAGTGTGTTCGGGGAGCAGTTCTTC.

The chain links TRBV28 to TRBJ2-1; D perhaps matches TRBD1 (5 bases). Per the germline V gene, CDR1 is MDHEN and CDR2 is SYDVKM. This CDR3 spans 14 amino acids. Trimming shortened V by 6 bases and J by 3 bases, and 12 bases separated the two germline ends. The CDR3 sequence is CASRRTGFYNEQFF. CDR3 coding DNA: TGTGCCAGCAGACGAACAGGTTTCTACAATGAGCAGTTCTTC. Filled out from reference TRBV28 and TRBJ2-1, the complete variable domain reads DVKVTQSSRYLVKRTGEKVFLECVQDMDHENMFWYRQDPGLGLRLIYFSYDVKMKEKGDIPEGYSVSREKKERFSLILESASTNQTSMYLCASRRTGFYNEQFFGPGTRLTVL.

The chain has TRBV27 and TRBJ2-1; perhaps D is TRBD1 or TRBD2 (7 bases each). Germline V gene data show CDR1 as MNHEY and CDR2 as SMNVEV (reference sequence). Trimming took off 4 bases at V and 8 bases at J, with 12 bases between the two ends. The CDR3 loop spans 13 amino acids. The CDR3 region has the DNA TGTGCCAGCAGTTACCAGGGGGGGTATGAGCAGTTCTTC. Its protein is CASSYQGGYEQFF.

The rearrangement joins TRBV11-2 to TRBJ2-7; no definite D call. The germline V gene has CDR1 SGHAT and CDR2 FQNNGV. The CDR3 extends over 12 amino acids. V was trimmed by 5 bases and J by 8 bases, leaving 13 bases between them. CDR3: CASSPGGEKQYF. The CDR3 nucleotides are TGTGCCAGCAGCCCAGGTGGTGAGAAGCAGTACTTC. Variable domain in full (rest from reference TRBV11-2 and TRBJ2-7): EAGVAQSPRYKIIEKRQSVAFWCNPISGHATLYWYQQILGQGPKLLIQFQNNGVVDDSQLPKDRFSAERLKGVDSTLKIQPAKLEDSAVYLCASSPGGEKQYFGPGTRLTVT.

The V call is TRBV11-2, the J call TRBJ2-5, with a tentative D call TRBD2 (7 bases). This CDR3 is built from 15 residues. Germline V gene data show CDR1 as SGHAT and CDR2 as FQNNGV. Trimming removed 2 bases at V and 4 bases at J, with 14 bases between. The CDR3, as DNA: TGTGCCAGCAGCTTAATCTGGGGGGGCGGAGAGACCCAGTACTTC. Its protein is CASSLIWGGGETQYF.

The rearrangement links TRBV6-6 to TRBJ2-7; a possible D gene is TRBD2 (6 bases). This CDR3 has 12 residues. The V end was cut by 6 bases, the J end by 2 bases, with 8 bases between. Looked up from germline, CDR1 is MNHNY and CDR2 is SVGAGI (reference sequence). CDR3 protein: CASSRGTYEQYF. The CDR3 bases are TGTGCCAGCAGCCGCGGGACCTACGAGCAGTACTTC.

This chain joins TRBV11-2 and TRBJ2-1, with D uncertain. This CDR3 contains 13 residues. Germline-derived CDR1 and CDR2 are SGHAT and FQNNGV. Trimming stripped 4 bases from V and 4 bases from J, with 8 bases between. The CDR3 DNA reads TGTGCCAGCAGCTCCTCAAGGTACAATGAGCAGTTCTTC. It codes for CASSSSRYNEQFF.

This clone has a handful of counts. The V call is TRBV6-1, the J call TRBJ2-5, with TRBD2 matching over 7 bases. Trimming removed 4 bases from V and 2 bases from J; junction bases left unmatched: 7. The CDR3 has 15 amino acids. Germline CDR1 reads MNHNS; CDR2 reads SASEGT. CDR3 protein: CASSVGGGTQETQYF. The CDR3 nucleotides read TGTGCCAGCAGTGTGGGCGGGGGAACTCAAGAGACCCAGTACTTC.

This chain connects TRBV27 to TRBJ2-3; 8 nucleotides agree with TRBD1. Germline V gene data show CDR1 as MNHEY and CDR2 as SMNVEV (reference sequence). The CDR3 is 16 residues long. V gave up 7 bases and J gave up 2 bases; unmatched junction bases: 11. CDR3 protein: CASNPTRTGFTDTQYF. Written as DNA, the CDR3 is TGTGCCAGCAACCCGACCCGGACAGGGTTCACAGATACGCAGTATTTT.

The gene calls are TRBV6-6 and TRBJ2-3; D ambiguous. Germline V CDR1 and CDR2: MNHNY, SVGAGI (reference sequence). Trimming cost V 7 bases and J 0 bases, with 2 bases left between them. The length of the CDR3 is 11 residues. The CDR3 bases are TGTGCCAGCACCAGCACAGATACGCAGTATTTT. This encodes CASTSTDTQYF.

The chain recombines TRBV6-1 with TRBJ2-1; TRBD1 might be the D (5 bases). This CDR3 region has 14 residues. Germline lookup yields CDR1 MNHNS and CDR2 SASEGT. The germline V and J ends were trimmed by 6 bases and 6 bases, with 15 bases remaining between them. CDR3: CASRTLLRVNEQFF. CDR3 nucleotides: TGTGCCAGCAGGACCCTCCTCAGGGTCAATGAGCAGTTCTTC.

This clone was counted once. This chain connects TRBV9 to TRBJ1-6; D unresolved. Trimming pared 6 bases from V and 5 bases from J, leaving 15 bases between. This CDR3 has 15 residues. CDR1 SGDLS and CDR2 YYNGEE come from the germline V gene. The CDR3 reads CASIQVGSDNSPLHF. CDR3 nucleotides: TGTGCCAGCATCCAGGTAGGCTCGGATAATTCACCCCTCCACTTT.

This clone has just one count. The chain employs TRBV5-5 and TRBJ1-4; D remains ambiguous. CDR1 is SGHKS and CDR2 is YYEKEE in the germline V gene (reference sequence). The CDR3 is made up of 13 amino acids. Trimming stripped 3 bases from V and 12 bases from J, with 15 bases between. The CDR3 DNA follows: TGTGCCAGCAGCTCTCACATCCTGACGGAACTGTTTTTT. Residues: CASSSHILTELFF.